What follows are 4 T cell receptor beta chains derived from one specimen sequenced in a study of glioma-infiltrating T cells after dendritic cell vaccination. Profiling relied on immunoSEQ multiplex PCR, and the TCRdb table lists in-frame clones only, not all of them. The sample holds about 100,000 clones, 70% to 80% seen once. The specimen comprised blood, sampled before dendritic cell vaccination. The source of these receptors is a human donor with glioblastoma.

The chain carries TRBV2 and TRBJ2-2, with no clear D. The germline V gene has CDR1 SNHLY and CDR2 FYNNEI. Trimming removed 7 bases at V and 7 bases at J, with 7 bases between. The CDR3 length is 11 residues. The CDR3 DNA sequence: TGTGCCAGCATGCGTGGCGGGGAGCTGTTTTTT. Protein sequence: CASMRGGELFF.

The chain is built from TRBV7-8 and TRBJ1-6, with TRBD1 matching 7 bases. In germline, CDR1 is SGHVS, CDR2 FQNEAQ. With V trimmed by 5 bases and J by 14 bases, 9 bases remained unmatched. There are 13 residues in the CDR3. This chain's CDR3 is CASSPWTGPSLHF. In nucleotides, the CDR3 is TGTGCCAGCAGCCCATGGACAGGCCCGTCCCTCCACTTT.

This clone was counted a few times. V gene TRBV9 combines with J gene TRBJ1-1; 7 bases align to TRBD1. With 4 bases clipped from V and 1 base from J, the junction kept 4 bases outside the gene matches. Germline CDR1 SGDLS, CDR2 YYNGEE. This CDR3 comprises 14 residues. In DNA form, the CDR3 reads TGTGCCAGCAGCCCGGACAGGACGAACACTGAAGCTTTCTTT. It yields the protein CASSPDRTNTEAFF.

This rearrangement joins TRBV19 to TRBJ1-2; 9 bases are a match to TRBD1. The CDR3 sequence is 16 residues long. The V and J ends lost 6 bases and 4 bases, in that order; junction bases with no gene match: 12. Germline-derived CDR1 and CDR2 are LNHDA and SQIVND (reference sequence). The CDR3 is CASRGQGRDPSYGYTF. CDR3 coding DNA: TGTGCCAGTAGAGGACAGGGGCGAGACCCCTCCTATGGCTACACCTTC.